The clone carrying this T cell receptor beta chain was seen only a few times. Its antigen is unidentified. Here immunoSEQ multiplex PCR was the method, and the copy in TCRdb shows in-frame clones only, minus some. The repertoire holds 55,000 to 80,000 clones, with roughly 84% as singletons. This sample was included in a study of T cell responses to AZD1222 COVID-19 vaccine. Whole-study context: Pooled samples include second doses given at about 4 or 12 weeks. Study-level results: Donor demographics were predominantly white British with a female majority; clonal diversity may be underestimated. Close to half of spike-specific TCRs reportedly recognize unmutated variant regions. The study identified only 6 or 7 AZD1222 recipients as seropositive at baseline.

Trimming stripped 3 bases from V and 9 bases from J, with 16 bases between. CDR1 and CDR2 from the germline V gene are SGDLS and YYNGEE. CDR3 size: 14 residues. Source: peripheral blood, taken on day 0 of AZD1222 vaccination. This chain connects TRBV9 to TRBJ1-3; D gene unclear. The TCR was taken from an adult in good health. The CDR3: CASSGGRHSGTIYF. In nucleotides, the CDR3 is TGTGCCAGCAGCGGAGGCCGTCATTCCGGCACCATATATTTT.